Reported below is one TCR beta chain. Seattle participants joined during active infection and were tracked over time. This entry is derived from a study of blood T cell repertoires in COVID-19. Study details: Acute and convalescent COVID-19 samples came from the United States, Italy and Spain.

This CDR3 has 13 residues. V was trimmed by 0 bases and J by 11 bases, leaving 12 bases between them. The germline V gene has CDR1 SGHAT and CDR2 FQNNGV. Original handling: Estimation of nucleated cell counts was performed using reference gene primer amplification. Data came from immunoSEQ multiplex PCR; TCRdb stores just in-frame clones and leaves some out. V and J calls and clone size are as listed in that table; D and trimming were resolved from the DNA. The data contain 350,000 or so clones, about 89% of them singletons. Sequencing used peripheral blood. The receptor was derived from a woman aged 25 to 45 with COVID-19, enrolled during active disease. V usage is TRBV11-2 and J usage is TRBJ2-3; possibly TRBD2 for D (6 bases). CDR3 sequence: CASSLEGLSKQYF. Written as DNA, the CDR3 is TGTGCCAGCAGCTTAGAGGGACTCTCCAAGCAGTATTTT.